Each of the 27 T cell receptor beta chains below was sequenced from the same sample in a study of Graves' ophthalmopathy and Graves' hyperthyroidism. The authors amplified TCR beta CDR3 regions, and they did so from RNA transcripts for repertoire sequencing. HTBI-primed RT-PCR formed the first round, and a multiplex PCR formed the second. From the multiplex PCR reads, TCRdb called clonotypes with MiXCR, one entry per CDR3 protein. This sample has 300,000 to 500,000 distinct CDR3 sequences, with 15% found just once. Sequences were obtained from peripheral blood. These receptors came from a woman aged 18-29 years with stable Graves' hyperthyroidism.

This clonotype was found many times. This chain links TRBV19 with TRBJ1-5, with D unclear. The CDR3 spans 13 residues. Germline lookup yields CDR1 LNHDA and CDR2 SQIVND (reference sequence). V was shortened by 8 bases and J by 1 base, with 9 bases between the two germline ends. The CDR3 spells CASCYSSNQPQHF. CDR3 DNA: TGTGCCAGTTGTTACAGCAGCAATCAGCCCCAGCATTTT.

This clonotype was counted many times. CDR3 in amino acids: CASSLSGLASIRGYEQYF. The CDR3 nucleotides read TGTGCCAGCAGCTTAAGCGGACTAGCGTCTATCCGGGGCTACGAGCAGTACTTC. The rearrangement uses TRBV7-3 and TRBJ2-7; TRBD2 agrees at 9 bases. The CDR3 loop spans 18 amino acids. After removal of 1 base from V and 3 bases from J, the junction contained 13 bases not matched to a gene. Germline assignment: CDR1 SGHTA and CDR2 FQGTGA.

This clonotype was recorded many times. The chain couples TRBV27 to TRBJ1-1; tentatively, D is TRBD1 (6 bases). The CDR3 spans 17 residues. Germline loops: CDR1 MNHEY, CDR2 SMNVEV (reference sequence). Trimming removed 7 bases from V and 4 bases from J, with 25 bases in between. For the CDR3, the DNA is TGTGCCAGCATCCTTTATCGGGGGGGCTCCGGGGGCACTGAAGCTTTCTTT. It yields the protein CASILYRGGSGGTEAFF.

The chain has TRBV12-5 and TRBJ1-3; D unresolved. Trimming cost V 2 bases and J 1 base, with 6 bases left between them. Germline V lookup: CDR1 LGHNT, CDR2 FRNRAP. The CDR3 spans 14 residues. The CDR3 DNA reads TGTGCTAGTGGTTTGTGGGGTTCTGGAAACACCATATATTTT. Translation gives CASGLWGSGNTIYF.

The chain is built from TRBV12-3 or TRBV12-4 and TRBJ1-2, with D hard to call. This CDR3 has 13 amino acids. The ends were cut back, 6 bases at V and 2 bases at J, with 10 bases in the middle. The chain's CDR3 is CASSPEVNYGYTF. CDR3 bases: TGTGCCAGCAGCCCCGAAGTGAACTATGGCTACACCTTC.

This clonotype was detected ten times or more. The chain is built from TRBV11-2 and TRBJ2-4, with D perhaps TRBD1 (6 bases). Germline lookup yields CDR1 SGHAT and CDR2 FQNNGV. Trimming cost V 5 bases and J 7 bases, with 12 bases left between them. The CDR3 has 13 amino acids. The CDR3 DNA sequence: TGTGCCAGCAGCAAGGACAGTGGTAACATTCAGTACTTC. This codes for CASSKDSGNIQYF.

This clonotype was picked up one time. This chain links TRBV5-1 with TRBJ2-2, with D tentatively TRBD2 (5 bases). V lost 2 bases to trimming and J lost 4 bases, with 12 bases between them. Germline V gives CDR1 SGHRS, CDR2 YFSETQ. The CDR3 runs to 15 residues. DNA of the CDR3: TGCGCCAGCAGCTTACGACTGGCGGGCACCGGGGAGCTGTTTTTT. Encoded protein: CASSLRLAGTGELFF.

The sample holds many counts of this clonotype. The rearrangement uses TRBV12-5 and TRBJ2-7; possibly TRBD1 or TRBD2 for D (7 bases each). Per the germline V gene, CDR1 is LGHNT and CDR2 is FRNRAP. Deletions cut 2 bases from V and 9 bases from J, with 14 bases between. The CDR3 is 13 residues long. In nucleotides, the CDR3 is TGTGCTAGTGGTTTGAGTTCAGGGGGGGCGCAGTACTTC. This codes for CASGLSSGGAQYF.

The J gene is TRBJ2-7, the V gene TRBV4-1; D perhaps matches TRBD2 (5 bases). Trimming pared 0 bases from V and 3 bases from J, leaving 12 bases between. This CDR3 spans 15 amino acids. Germline lookup yields CDR1 MGHRA and CDR2 YSYEKL. CDR3 protein: CASSQDPGINYEQYF. CDR3 sequence (DNA): TGCGCCAGCAGCCAAGATCCCGGGATTAACTACGAGCAGTACTTC.

V usage is TRBV3-1 and J usage is TRBJ1-2, with TRBD1 as a possible D gene (5 bases). Germline CDR1 LGHDT, CDR2 YNNKEL (reference sequence). V lost 2 bases to trimming and J lost 4 bases, with 14 bases between them. The CDR3 length is 15 residues. DNA of the CDR3: TGTGCCAGCAGCCAACCGGACACAGCAATCTATGGCTACACCTTC. This encodes CASSQPDTAIYGYTF.

This clonotype was recorded at least ten times. The DNA for the CDR3 is TGTGCCAGCAGGAGGGAGGGCCCCGCGTTGTGGACCGGGGAGCTGTTTTTT. The encoded protein is CASRREGPALWTGELFF. The chain employs TRBV12-3 or TRBV12-4 and TRBJ2-2, with 7 bases matching TRBD2. Germline trimming cut 6 bases from V and 5 bases from J; bases unmatched to any gene: 15. This CDR3 has 17 residues.

This clonotype was counted many times. V gene TRBV20-1 combines with J gene TRBJ2-7; possible D gene TRBD1, 6 bases. V was trimmed by 7 bases and J by 3 bases, leaving 10 bases between them. This CDR3 has 11 residues. Germline V lookup: CDR1 DFQATT, CDR2 SNEGSKA (reference sequence). Written as DNA, the CDR3 is TGCAGTGGGACAGCCGACTACGAGCAGTACTTC. Translating gives CSGTADYEQYF.

This clonotype was found many times. The J gene is TRBJ1-1, the V gene TRBV6-1; 11 nucleotides line up with TRBD1. This CDR3 comprises 16 residues. The V gene's germline CDR1 is MNHNS and CDR2 SASEGT. V dropped 5 bases and J dropped 1; count of bases not matched to a gene: 6. CDR3 in amino acids: CASSLGQGVRNTEAFF. CDR3 DNA sequence: TGTGCCAGCAGTCTGGGACAGGGGGTTAGGAACACTGAAGCTTTCTTT.

Notes on this clonotype: An end of the junction does not agree with germline; a read error may underlie this. The V gene is TRBV12-3 or TRBV12-4, the J gene TRBJ2-2, with TRBD1 as a possible D gene (6 bases). The CDR3 length is 16 residues. The CDR3 region is CASKIPGAINTGELCF. The CDR3, as DNA: TGTGCCAGCAAAATCCCAGGGGCAATAAACACCGGGGAGCTGTGTTTT.

This clonotype was detected many times. V usage is TRBV10-1 and J usage is TRBJ2-2; D unresolved. V was trimmed by 3 bases and J by 2 bases, leaving 7 bases between them. Germline CDR1 is WNHNN and CDR2 is SYGVQD (reference sequence). The CDR3 sequence is 14 residues long. CDR3 bases: TGCGCCAGCAGTGACCCCTTAAACACCGGGGAGCTGTTTTTT. Translating it yields CASSDPLNTGELFF.

This clonotype has at least ten counts. The junction differs from germline at one of its ends, possibly a read error. The V call is TRBV5-1, the J call TRBJ1-1; D uncertain. The V gene's germline CDR1 is SGHRS and CDR2 YFSETQ. The CDR3 runs 13 residues. The CDR3 nucleotides read TGTGCCAGCAGTTTCCAGTTGAACACTGAAGCTTTCTTT. Residues: CASSFQLNTEAFF. The full variable domain, its missing parts supplied by reference TRBV5-1 and TRBJ1-1, is KAGVTQTPRYLIKTRGQQVTLSCSPISGHRSVSWYQQTPGQGLQFLFEYFSETQRNKGNFPGRFSGRQFSNSRSEMNVSTLELGDSALYLCASSFQLNTEAFFGQGTRLTVV.

This chain joins TRBV6-1 and TRBJ1-5; no reliable D call. Trimming cost V 2 bases and J 6 bases, with 14 bases left between them. Germline V gives CDR1 MNHNS, CDR2 SASEGT. The CDR3 length is 15 residues. The DNA of the CDR3 is TGTGCCAGCAGTGAAACAGCTCATGGGGTTCAGCCCCAGCATTTT. Encoded protein: CASSETAHGVQPQHF.

The chain employs TRBV6-5 and TRBJ2-2; D remains ambiguous. The CDR3 spans 13 residues. Germline values: CDR1 MNHEY, CDR2 SVGAGI. Between the trimmed V and J ends, which lost 0 bases and 7 bases, there was a span of 6 bases. In DNA form, the CDR3 reads TGTGCCAGCAGTTACTCGCTTTACGGGGAGCTGTTTTTT. Translated, it gives CASSYSLYGELFF.

The chain links TRBV2 to TRBJ1-3; D call uncertain. The CDR3 sequence is 18 residues long. Between the trimmed V and J ends, which lost 1 base and 0 bases, there was a span of 16 bases. Germline CDR1 and CDR2: SNHLY and FYNNEI. CDR3 nucleotide sequence: TGTGCCAGCAGTGAAGTCAGGATTGCCGCCATCTCTGGAAACACCATATATTTT. Protein sequence: CASSEVRIAAISGNTIYF.

This clonotype was observed many times. The chain combines TRBV6-2 or TRBV6-3 with TRBJ2-7; maybe TRBD1 (6 bases). The CDR3 contains 13 residues. V lost 6 bases and J 4 bases, leaving 13 bases between the germline ends. CDR1 is MNHEY, CDR2 SVGEGT, per germline. CDR3 loop: CASSTGQLYEQYF. The CDR3 coding sequence is TGTGCCAGCAGCACCGGACAGTTATACGAGCAGTACTTC.

This clonotype appeared many times. The chain combines TRBV19 with TRBJ2-7, with 7 nucleotides matching TRBD1. V shed 5 bases, J shed 5 bases, and the junction held 15 bases outside the gene matches. The CDR3 is 16 amino acids. Germline V gives CDR1 LNHDA, CDR2 SQIVND (reference sequence). Here the CDR3 DNA reads TGTGCCAGTAGTGGAAGGTTTCGCGACAGGGAGCACGAGCAGTACTTC. The encoded protein is CASSGRFRDREHEQYF.

J is TRBJ1-5 and V is TRBV18; 7 nucleotides line up with TRBD1. Unmatched junction bases numbered 6, after V lost 4 bases and J lost 6 bases. This CDR3 has 14 amino acids. Germline lookup yields CDR1 KGHSH and CDR2 LQKENI. CDR3 region: CASSLDDRVQPQHF. The CDR3 DNA follows: TGTGCCAGCTCACTCGATGACAGGGTTCAGCCCCAGCATTTT.

This clonotype has at least ten counts. This rearrangement joins TRBV11-2 to TRBJ2-7, with D perhaps matching TRBD2 (6 bases). Trimming pared 4 bases from V and 5 bases from J, leaving 18 bases between. CDR3 length: 15 amino acids. Germline loops: CDR1 SGHAT, CDR2 FQNNGV. CDR3 nucleotide sequence: TGTGCCAGCAGCTCCTTCCAGGGAGGAAGGAACGAGCAGTACTTC. Its translation is CASSSFQGGRNEQYF. Variable domain in full (rest from reference TRBV11-2 and TRBJ2-7): EAGVAQSPRYKIIEKRQSVAFWCNPISGHATLYWYQQILGQGPKLLIQFQNNGVVDDSQLPKDRFSAERLKGVDSTLKIQPAKLEDSAVYLCASSSFQGGRNEQYFGPGTRLTVT.

This clonotype occurred many times. The chain employs TRBV20-1 and TRBJ1-2, with a possible D match to TRBD1 (5 bases). V shed 4 bases and J shed 7 bases, with 25 bases lying between them. The CDR3 has 16 residues. Germline-derived CDR1 and CDR2 are DFQATT and SNEGSKA (reference sequence). The CDR3 here is CSATESAGVSTSGYTF. CDR3 DNA: TGCAGTGCTACCGAGTCGGCGGGGGTTTCAACTTCTGGCTACACCTTC.

This clonotype has at least ten counts. This chain uses TRBV20-1 with TRBJ2-5; no reliable D call. This CDR3 comprises 10 residues. Germline CDR1 reads DFQATT; CDR2 reads SNEGSKA (reference sequence). The germline V and J ends were trimmed by 4 bases and 9 bases, with 9 bases remaining between them. Here the CDR3 DNA reads TGCAGTGCTATCCGCACGTCCCAGTACTTC. This sequence encodes CSAIRTSQYF.

The chain uses TRBV7-8 and TRBJ1-4; D not certain. This CDR3 is built from 16 residues. Trimming stripped 0 bases from V and 2 bases from J, with 10 bases between. Germline lookup yields CDR1 SGHVS and CDR2 FQNEAQ. The CDR3 bases are TGTGCCAGCAGCTTAGCAAGGTTCATGACTAATGAAAAACTGTTTTTT. This codes for CASSLARFMTNEKLFF.

This chain uses TRBV5-1 with TRBJ1-1; perhaps TRBD1 as D (6 bases). From germline, CDR1 is SGHRS and CDR2 YFSETQ. V dropped 6 bases and J dropped 0 bases, with 9 bases sitting between them. The CDR3 runs 13 residues. The CDR3 nucleotides are TGCGCCAGCATGGACAGAATGAACACTGAAGCTTTCTTT. Translation gives CASMDRMNTEAFF.